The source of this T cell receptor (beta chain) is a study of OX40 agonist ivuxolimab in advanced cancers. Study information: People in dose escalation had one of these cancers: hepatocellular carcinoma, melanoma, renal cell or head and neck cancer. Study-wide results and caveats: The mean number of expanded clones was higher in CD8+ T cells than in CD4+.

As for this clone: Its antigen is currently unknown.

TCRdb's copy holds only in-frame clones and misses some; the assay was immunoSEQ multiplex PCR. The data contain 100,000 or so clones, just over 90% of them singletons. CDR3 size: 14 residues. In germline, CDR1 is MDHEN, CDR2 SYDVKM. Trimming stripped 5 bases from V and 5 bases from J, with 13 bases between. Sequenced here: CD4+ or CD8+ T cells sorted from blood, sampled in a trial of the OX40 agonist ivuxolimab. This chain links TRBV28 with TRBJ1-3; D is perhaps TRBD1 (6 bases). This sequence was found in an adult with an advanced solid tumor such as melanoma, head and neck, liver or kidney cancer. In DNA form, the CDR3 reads TGTGCCAGCAGTCCCTCGGACAGCAGAAACACCATATATTTT. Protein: CASSPSDSRNTIYF.